This is a list of T cell receptor beta chains from one sample in a study of shared clonotypes between healthy human individuals. Clones were sequenced by immunoSEQ multiplex PCR, and TCRdb holds only the in-frame ones, with some missing. The sample has roughly 2 million clones; about 95% are singletons. The sequencing sample was made of naive CD8+ T cells sorted from blood. The source is a man between 18 and 29 years old in good health. The CDR3 runs from the conserved cysteine through the conserved F or W. Fields, in order: D gene, V gene, CDR3 length, J gene, clone size, CDR3 DNA, CDR3 protein. A D gene is named only where the DNA matches it firmly. For some rows the clone size is stated as once, few or many, or as a class when expanded; others skip it.

>.|TRBV7-8|16|TRBJ2-7|.
TGTGCCAGCAGCTTAGATCCCCGGGGCGGGACCTACGAGCAGTACTTC
CASSLDPRGGTYEQYF
>.|TRBV27|16|TRBJ1-5|.
TGTGCCAGCAGTCTACACTCAGGGTGGAGCAATCAGCCCCAGCATTTT
CASSLHSGWSNQPQHF
>.|TRBV2|13|TRBJ2-3|few
TGTGCCAGCAGTGAAGCGAAGCTAGGGACGCAGTATTTT
CASSEAKLGTQYF
>TRBD2|TRBV7-2|16|TRBJ2-2|.
TGTGCCAGCAGCTTAGGGACTAGCGGAGACACCGGGGAGCTGTTTTTT
CASSLGTSGDTGELFF
>.|TRBV11-2|15|TRBJ1-5|.
TGTGCCAGCAGCTTGTGGGGAGGGGGCAATCAGCCCCAGCATTTT
CASSLWGGGNQPQHF
>TRBD2|TRBV30|14|TRBJ2-5|.
TGTGCCTGGGCCGGGACTAGTTTTTCAGAGACCCAGTACTTC
CAWAGTSFSETQYF
>.|TRBV7-9|15|TRBJ1-2|.
TGTGCCAGCAGCTTAGCGGTCAGGGAAACTCGGGGCTACACCTTC
CASSLAVRETRGYTF
>.|TRBV12-1|13|TRBJ2-1|.
TGTGCCAGCGCGGGAGGGCCCTACAATGAGCAGTTCTTC
CASAGGPYNEQFF
>.|TRBV23-1|10|TRBJ2-7|.
TGCGCCAGCATGATTGGGGGGCAGTACTTC
CASMIGGQYF
>TRBD2|TRBV18|15|TRBJ2-5|.
TGTGCCAGCTCACCCACATCTAGCGGGAGAGAGACCCAGTACTTC
CASSPTSSGRETQYF
>.|TRBV7-9|12|TRBJ2-7|.
TGTGCCAGCAGCTACGGCTCCTACGAGCAGTACTTC
CASSYGSYEQYF
>TRBD1|TRBV4-1|15|TRBJ2-7|.
TGCGCCAGCAGCGCAGGATCGGACAGGGGGCACGAGCAGTACTTC
CASSAGSDRGHEQYF
>.|TRBV4-1|16|TRBJ2-1|.
TGCGCCAGCAGTCGGAGAAGCCAGTCGACGGGGAATGAGCAGTTCTTC
CASSRRSQSTGNEQFF
>.|TRBV6-6|16|TRBJ1-3|.
TGTGCCAGCAGTTATGCAGCTAGACAGGCTGGAAACACCATATATTTT
CASSYAARQAGNTIYF
>.|TRBV7-9|15|TRBJ2-7|.
TGTGCCAGCAGCCCACGGACATCAGGGGTGGGAGAGCAGTACTTC
CASSPRTSGVGEQYF
>.|TRBV27|13|TRBJ2-1|.
TGTGCCAGCAGTCAAGGTGGAGGATCCGAGCAGTTCTTC
CASSQGGGSEQFF
>.|TRBV6-6|15|TRBJ1-5|.
TGTGCCAGCAGCCCTGGGTACAGTAGCAATCAGCCCCAGCATTTT
CASSPGYSSNQPQHF
>.|TRBV2|13|TRBJ2-7|.
TGTGCCAGCAGTGACTCTCTAACCTACGAGCAGTACTTC
CASSDSLTYEQYF
>TRBD2|TRBV2|19|TRBJ2-7|.
TGTGCCAGCAGTGAAATAGTAGCGGGAGGGCCACTGGTCTCCTACGAGCAGTACTTC
CASSEIVAGGPLVSYEQYF
>.|TRBV27|15|TRBJ1-5|once
TGTGCCAGCAGTCCAAGCGGGCATAGCAATCAGCCCCAGCATTTT
CASSPSGHSNQPQHF
>.|TRBV5-1|13|TRBJ2-7|.
TGCGCCAGCAGCTCGGAGGGGGCCTACGAGCAGTACTTC
CASSSEGAYEQYF
>.|TRBV30|13|TRBJ1-5|.
TGTGCCTGGAGTGTAGATCGTGCCCAGCCCCAGCATTTT
CAWSVDRAQPQHF
>.|TRBV12-2|17|TRBJ2-2|.
TGTGCAAGTCGCCTCCGGGACAGACCGTCAAACACCGGGGAGCTGTTTTTT
CASRLRDRPSNTGELFF
>.|TRBV6-5|15|TRBJ1-1|.
TGTGCCAGCAGTTCCCTGGGGGCCCCGAACACTGAAGCTTTCTTT
CASSSLGAPNTEAFF
>.|TRBV21-1|23|TRBJ1-5|.
TGTGCCAGCAGCAAAAACCCCCTTTCTAGGGGGAACCGGGACAGGGTTTGCAATCAGCCCCAGCATTTT
CASSKNPLSRGNRDRVCNQPQHF
>TRBD1|TRBV30|14|TRBJ2-7|.
TGTGCCTGGAGTGTACCAGGGGGCGCCTACGAGCAGTACTTC
CAWSVPGGAYEQYF
>TRBD2|TRBV2|17|TRBJ2-5|.
TGTGCCAGCAGTGAATCGGCTCTAGCGGGGGGTAAAGAGACCCAGTACTTC
CASSESALAGGKETQYF
>.|TRBV10-2|13|TRBJ2-5|.
TGCGCCAGCACGGAGTTAGCCGGAGAGACCCAGTACTTC
CASTELAGETQYF
>TRBD1|TRBV30|18|TRBJ1-3|.
TGTGCCTGGGATCTTCTCCGGGACAGGGCCATCTCTGGAAACACCATATATTTT
CAWDLLRDRAISGNTIYF
>.|TRBV13|15|TRBJ2-3|.
TGTGCCAGCAGCTTATTCGGGGAATCCACAGATACGCAGTATTTT
CASSLFGESTDTQYF
>.|TRBV6-5|14|TRBJ2-2|once
TGTGCCAGCAGTTACGGGGACTCGACCGGGGAGCTGTTTTTT
CASSYGDSTGELFF
>.|TRBV19|14|TRBJ2-7|.
TGTGCCAGTAGTATTAGCCACTCAAACTACGAGCAGTACTTC
CASSISHSNYEQYF
>TRBD1|TRBV29-1|14|TRBJ2-7|.
TGCAGCGTTGAACTAGGACAGGGGGCCTACGAGCAGTACTTC
CSVELGQGAYEQYF
>.|TRBV7-7|14|TRBJ2-2|.
TGTGCTAGCAGCCGGGACCCGAACACCGGGGAGCTGTTTTTT
CASSRDPNTGELFF
>TRBD1|TRBV5-6|15|TRBJ1-2|.
TGTGCCAGCAGCGCCGTCGGGACAGGGGACTATGGCTACACCTTC
CASSAVGTGDYGYTF